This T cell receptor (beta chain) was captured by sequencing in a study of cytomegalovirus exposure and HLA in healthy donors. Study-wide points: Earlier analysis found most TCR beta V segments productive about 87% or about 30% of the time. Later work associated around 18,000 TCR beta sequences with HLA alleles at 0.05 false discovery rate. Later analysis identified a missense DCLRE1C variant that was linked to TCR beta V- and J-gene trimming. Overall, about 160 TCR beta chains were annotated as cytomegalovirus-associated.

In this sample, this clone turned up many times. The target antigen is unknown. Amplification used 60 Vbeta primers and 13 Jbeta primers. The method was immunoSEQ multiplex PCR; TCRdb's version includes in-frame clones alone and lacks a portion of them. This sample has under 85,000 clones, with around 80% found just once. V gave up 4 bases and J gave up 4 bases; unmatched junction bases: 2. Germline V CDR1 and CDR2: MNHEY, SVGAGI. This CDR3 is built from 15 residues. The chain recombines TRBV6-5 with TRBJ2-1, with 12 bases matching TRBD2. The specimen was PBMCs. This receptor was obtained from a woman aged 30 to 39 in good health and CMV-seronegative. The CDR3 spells CASSLTSGGYNEQFF. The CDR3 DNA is TGTGCCAGCAGTTTGACTAGCGGGGGTTACAATGAGCAGTTCTTC.